Listed here is a single TCR beta chain. The antigen is undetermined. This specimen belongs to a study of Ad26.COV2.S vaccination and SARS-CoV-2 variants. In the study overall: Each vaccinee took Ad26.COV2.S intramuscularly, once or twice 56 days apart.

Treatment: about 20 received Ad26.COV2.S at low or high dose, single or two shots; five or six received placebo; per-sample allocation not given. Sampling was performed 63 days after the first vaccine or placebo injection. Vaccine was an Ad26 vector expressing Wuhan-strain SARS-CoV-2 spike. The CDR3 consists of 16 residues. V was clipped by 0 bases and J by 2 bases; unmatched bases: 7. From germline, CDR1 is MNHEY and CDR2 SVGAGI. Using immunoSEQ multiplex PCR, the repertoire was profiled, and TCRdb retains in-frame clones only, with some absent. Of roughly 380,000 clones in the sample, 80% to 90% were seen once. Study results and limitations: Among vaccine recipients, spike-specific TCR breadth exceeded that of placebo recipients.

The chain combines TRBV6-5 with TRBJ2-7; 7 nucleotides line up with TRBD2. This TCR came from a person aged 18-65 years who received the Ad26.COV2.S COVID-19 vaccine or a placebo. Sequenced material: peripheral blood, taken in a trial of Ad26.COV2.S vaccine versus placebo. CDR3 in DNA: TGTGCCAGCAGTTACTCCCCAACTAGCGTTACCTACGAGCAGTACTTC. Amino acid sequence: CASSYSPTSVTYEQYF.